Sequencing of this TCR beta chain was carried out in a study of cytomegalovirus exposure and HLA in healthy donors. About the research overall: Genotyping showed roughly 81% of roughly 400 donors falling in the Caucasian-associated ancestry cluster.

Broader study findings: For most subjects, TCR beta sequences were reported to predict HLA-A and HLA-B alleles with accuracy. Within an earlier analysis, most TCR beta V segments proved productive either about 87% or about 30% of the time. Researchers reported from a later analysis that most CMV-associated TCR beta chains appeared HLA-restricted.

This CDR3 has 14 amino acids. Trimming took 5 bases from V and 5 from J; bases not matched to a gene: 8. Germline lookup yields CDR1 MNHEY and CDR2 SVGAGI. It was with 60 Vbeta and 13 Jbeta primers that the PCR ran. Produced via immunoSEQ multiplex PCR; TCRdb's table is partial and in-frame only. The table lists fewer than 250,000 clones, about four fifths of them singletons. With regard to this clone: Its antigen remains unknown.

The chain uses TRBV6-5 and TRBJ2-5; 7 bases map to TRBD1. The sample taken for sequencing was PBMCs. The origin of this receptor is a man aged 35 to 55 in good health and CMV-seropositive. The DNA of the CDR3 is TGTGCCAGCAGTCATAAGACAGGGCGGGAGACCCAGTACTTC. It translates to CASSHKTGRETQYF.